This TCR beta chain is from a study of Graves' ophthalmopathy and Graves' hyperthyroidism. The V end was cut by 6 bases, the J end by 3 bases, with 6 bases between. The CDR3 is made up of 12 amino acids. Germline loops: CDR1 MNHNS, CDR2 SASEGT. RNA transcripts served as template for amplifying TCR beta CDR3 sequences. The first round was an RT-PCR with HTBI primers, and the second round was a multiplex PCR. A single record per CDR3 protein comes from TCRdb applying MiXCR to the multiplex PCR reads. The table shows around 40,000 distinct CDR3 sequences, with roughly half occurring only once. This clonotype was seen many times.

The specimen sequenced was peripheral blood. The chain has TRBV6-1 and TRBJ2-1, with D possibly TRBD1 on 6 matching bases. This sequence originates from an adult man with Graves' ophthalmopathy. The CDR3 DNA follows: TGTGCCAGCAGGACAGGCTACAATGAGCAGTTCTTC. Translating it yields CASRTGYNEQFF.